Following are 20 T cell receptor beta chains from one sample sequenced in a study of cytomegalovirus exposure and HLA in healthy donors. The study ran its PCR with 60 Vbeta and 13 Jbeta primers. Measured with immunoSEQ multiplex PCR; TCRdb has only the in-frame clones, and not every one. The sample has approximately 40,000 clones, about four fifths seen once. What was sequenced was PBMCs. The receptors here all came from a woman between 40 and 50 years old in good health and CMV-seronegative.

The genes are TRBV7-8 and TRBJ2-1; 8 bases fit TRBD1. The junction had 4 bases not matched to a gene; V was cut back by 0 bases and J by 15 bases. CDR3 size: 12 residues. From germline, CDR1 is SGHVS and CDR2 FQNEAQ. The CDR3 spells CASSLARGRRFF. In DNA, the CDR3 is TGTGCCAGCAGCTTAGCCAGGGGGCGTCGGTTCTTC.

The chain has TRBV5-1 and TRBJ2-7, with no clear D. CDR1 SGHRS and CDR2 YFSETQ come from the germline V gene. Trimming removed 0 bases at V and 5 bases at J, with 12 bases between. The CDR3 runs to 14 residues. The CDR3 region has the DNA TGCGCCAGCAGCTTGGGACTGAAGCTGGACGAGCAGTACTTC. Translated: CASSLGLKLDEQYF.

V usage is TRBV6-5 and J usage is TRBJ2-1; 7 bases are a match to TRBD2. J gave up 5 bases and V 5 bases, and 6 bases lay outside the gene matches. The CDR3 totals 14 residues. Germline CDR1 reads MNHEY; CDR2 reads SVGAGI. The CDR3 nucleotides are TGTGCCAGCAGTCCCCGACTAGCAGACAATGAGCAGTTCTTC. Protein: CASSPRLADNEQFF.

The rearrangement links TRBV7-9 to TRBJ1-1, with D perhaps matching TRBD1 (6 bases). CDR1 is SEHNR and CDR2 is FQNEAQ in the germline V gene (reference sequence). The V gene lost 4 bases and the J gene lost 11 bases, with 20 bases spanning the gap. The CDR3 contains 14 residues. CDR3 nucleotides: TGTGCCAGCAGCTCACGTCAGGGGAATCGAATGGCTTTCTTT. Translating gives CASSSRQGNRMAFF.

This chain links TRBV25-1 with TRBJ2-7; D is perhaps TRBD2 (6 bases). The CDR3 length is 12 residues. Germline CDR1 reads MGHDK; CDR2 reads SYGVNS. V lost 3 bases, J lost 6 bases, and 9 bases lay in between. For the CDR3, the DNA is TGTGCCAGCAGTGACGGGACTCCCGAGCAGTACGTC. Its translation is CASSDGTPEQYV.

The chain combines TRBV5-5 with TRBJ1-5, with a weak D call TRBD1 (6 bases). V was clipped by 4 bases and J by 0 bases, with 14 bases between them. The CDR3 is made up of 16 amino acids. From germline, CDR1 is SGHKS and CDR2 YYEKEE (reference sequence). The CDR3 spells CASSIRTVDSNQPQHF. CDR3 in DNA: TGTGCCAGCAGCATCAGGACAGTGGATAGCAATCAGCCCCAGCATTTT.

V gene TRBV6-6 combines with J gene TRBJ2-1; 7 bases map to TRBD2. The length of the CDR3 is 14 residues. The V gene's germline CDR1 is MNHNY and CDR2 SVGAGI (reference sequence). The V segment lost 5 bases and the J segment 4 bases; nucleotides outside the gene matches: 5. In nucleotides, the CDR3 is TGTGCCAGCAGTACCCGGGACTATTACAATGAGCAGTTCTTC. It yields the protein CASSTRDYYNEQFF.

This clone was observed a single time. The chain employs TRBV7-9 and TRBJ1-4; TRBD1 aligns across 7 bases. CDR1 is SEHNR and CDR2 is FQNEAQ in the germline V gene (reference sequence). J gave up 6 bases and V 8 bases, and 15 bases lay outside the gene matches. The CDR3 extends over 16 amino acids. CDR3 sequence reads: CASALDSGTVYEKLFF. The CDR3 coding sequence is TGTGCCAGCGCCCTTGATTCCGGGACAGTCTATGAAAAACTGTTTTTT.

The chain couples TRBV11-3 to TRBJ2-6, with TRBD2 as a possible D gene (6 bases). CDR1 SGHNT and CDR2 YENEEA come from the germline V gene. CDR3 length equals 16 residues. Trimming took off 5 bases at V and 4 bases at J, with 15 bases between the two ends. The CDR3 nucleotides read TGTGCCAGCAGCCCCGGAGGGACGTACGGGGCCAACGTCCTGACTTTC. Translated, it gives CASSPGGTYGANVLTF. The whole variable domain, remainder taken from reference TRBV11-3 and TRBJ2-6, is EAGVVQSPRYKIIEKKQPVAFWCNPISGHNTLYWYLQNLGQGPELLIRYENEEAVDDSQLPKDRFSAERLKGVDSTLKIQPAELGDSAVYLCASSPGGTYGANVLTFGAGSRLTVL.

The rearrangement links TRBV6-1 to TRBJ1-1; D perhaps matches TRBD1 (6 bases). V shed 5 bases and J shed 2 bases, with 15 bases lying between them. CDR3 length equals 15 residues. CDR1 and CDR2 from the germline V gene are MNHNS and SASEGT. The CDR3 nucleotides read TGTGCCAGCAGTCCTCGCCCAGGGGTAAACACTGAAGCTTTCTTT. Its protein is CASSPRPGVNTEAFF.

The gene calls are TRBV4-3 and TRBJ1-6; 7 nucleotides line up with TRBD1. Germline values: CDR1 LGHNA, CDR2 YSLEER. The CDR3 has 15 residues. V dropped 1 base and J dropped 10; count of bases not matched to a gene: 7. CDR3 nucleotide sequence: TGCGCCAGCAGCCAAGCTTGGACAGGTGACTCACCCCTCCACTTT. Its translation is CASSQAWTGDSPLHF.

The chain recombines TRBV27 with TRBJ1-6, with D possibly being TRBD1 (5 bases). The V gene's germline CDR1 is MNHEY and CDR2 SMNVEV (reference sequence). Trimming cost V 5 bases and J 7 bases, with 18 bases left between them. This CDR3 has 16 residues. CDR3 sequence (DNA): TGTGCCAGCAGTCCAGCCTCAAGGTCAGGGAATTCACCCCTCCACTTT. Translating gives CASSPASRSGNSPLHF.

This clone has a single count. The rearrangement joins TRBV4-2 to TRBJ2-7; tentative D call: TRBD2 (5 bases). CDR1 is LGHNA and CDR2 is YNFKEQ in the germline V gene. The V end lost 1 base, the J end lost 5 bases, and 21 bases lay between the germline ends. This CDR3 is built from 17 residues. CDR3 protein: CASSQALDLTPGHEQYF. As DNA, the CDR3 is TGTGCCAGCAGCCAAGCACTAGACCTGACCCCCGGGCACGAGCAGTACTTC.

Only a few counts were recorded for this clone. The chain uses TRBV9 and TRBJ1-4; D remains unclear. Germline loops: CDR1 SGDLS, CDR2 YYNGEE. The CDR3 has 14 residues. The V gene lost 6 bases and the J gene lost 3 bases, with 12 bases spanning the gap. The CDR3 nucleotides read TGTGCCAGCACCCGAGGGCGGGCTAATGAAAAACTGTTTTTT. Encoded protein: CASTRGRANEKLFF.

This rearrangement joins TRBV5-4 to TRBJ2-2, with 8 bases identical to TRBD1. V lost 4 bases to trimming and J lost 4 bases; unmatched junction nucleotides: 6. The CDR3 length is 15 residues. From germline, CDR1 is SGHNT and CDR2 YYREEE (reference sequence). CDR3 sequence reads: CASSAGQGLTGELFF. The CDR3 DNA reads as TGTGCCAGCAGCGCCGGACAGGGACTCACCGGGGAGCTGTTTTTT.

The rearrangement uses TRBV5-6 and TRBJ2-7; no clear D. From germline, CDR1 is SGHDT and CDR2 YYEEEE. The CDR3 length is 13 residues. Between the trimmed V and J ends, which lost 2 bases and 1 base, there was a span of 7 bases. CDR3 residues: CASSLGESYEQYV. In DNA form, the CDR3 reads TGTGCCAGCAGCTTAGGAGAGTCCTACGAGCAGTACGTC.

The sample holds a few counts of this clone. The chain combines TRBV6-6 with TRBJ1-4; weak D call: TRBD1 (6 bases). Looked up from germline, CDR1 is MNHNY and CDR2 is SVGAGI (reference sequence). This CDR3 has 13 residues. With 6 bases removed from V and 4 bases from J, the gap between germline ends came to 9 bases. This CDR3 is CASSLQGNEKLFF. The DNA for the CDR3 is TGTGCCAGCAGCCTACAGGGTAATGAAAAACTGTTTTTT.

This sequence joins TRBV28 and TRBJ1-1, with a weak D call TRBD1 (6 bases). This CDR3 has 14 amino acids. Deletions cut 4 bases from V and 4 bases from J, with 13 bases between. Germline V gene sequence: CDR1 MDHEN, CDR2 SYDVKM. CDR3 protein: CASSYTGSRTEAFF. The DNA for the CDR3 is TGTGCCAGCAGTTATACAGGGTCTCGCACTGAAGCTTTCTTT. The complete variable domain, with remaining parts taken from reference TRBV28 and TRBJ1-1, reads DVKVTQSSRYLVKRTGEKVFLECVQDMDHENMFWYRQDPGLGLRLIYFSYDVKMKEKGDIPEGYSVSREKKERFSLILESASTNQTSMYLCASSYTGSRTEAFFGQGTRLTVV.

The V and J genes are TRBV27 and TRBJ2-7; 8 nucleotides match TRBD1. The germline CDR1 and CDR2 sequences are MNHEY and SMNVEV (reference sequence). The CDR3 is 13 amino acids. The V segment lost 6 bases and the J segment 6 bases; nucleotides outside the gene matches: 7. The CDR3 sequence: CASSKDRGSEQYV. CDR3 nucleotides: TGTGCCAGCAGCAAAGACAGGGGAAGCGAGCAGTACGTC.

The CDR3 reads CASRAHRGPGNQPQHF. Written as DNA, the CDR3 is TGTGCCAGCAGGGCCCACAGGGGACCGGGCAATCAGCCCCAGCATTTT. The rearrangement uses TRBV2 and TRBJ1-5; 7 bases agree with TRBD1. Germline CDR1 is SNHLY and CDR2 is FYNNEI. Losses at the gene ends were 6 bases for V and 2 bases for J; bases not matched to a gene: 10. This CDR3 has 16 amino acids. The full variable domain, with the rest looked up from reference TRBV2 and TRBJ1-5, is EPEVTQTPSHQVTQMGQEVILRCVPISNHLYFYWYRQILGQKVEFLVSFYNNEISEKSEIFDDQFSVERPDGSNFTLKIRSTKLEDSAMYFCASRAHRGPGNQPQHFGDGTRLSIL.